Following are 26 T cell receptor beta chains from one sample sequenced in a study of T cell repertoires in cytomegalovirus infection. TCRdb re-derived calls from the reads in MiXCR, one entry per CDR3 protein. The table has about 920,000 distinct CDR3 sequences, around 31% seen once. For these TCRs, the target antigens are not known. The sample consisted of cultured CD8+ T cells from PBMCs, taken from culture after CMV antigen stimulation. These TCRs come from a human donor in good health (CMV status not recorded). Some clones in this sample may be carry-over from other donors' samples.

Comments on this clonotype: A much larger clone is a single base away; this may be a read error. V gene TRBV7-8 combines with J gene TRBJ2-1; no definite D call. Germline assignment: CDR1 SGHVS and CDR2 FQNEAQ. There are 13 residues in the CDR3. In DNA, the CDR3 is TGTACCAGCAGCCCTACCAGGTCCAATGAGCAGTTCTTC. Translation gives CTSSPTRSNEQFF.

The chain uses TRBV7-9 and TRBJ2-1; D may be TRBD1 (5 bases). Trimming pared 3 bases from V and 1 base from J, leaving 10 bases between. Germline CDR1 and CDR2: SEHNR and FQNEAQ (reference sequence). The CDR3 spans 15 residues. CDR3 nucleotides: TGTGCCAGCAGCTTCCAGGGAAAATCCTACAATGAGCAGTTCTTC. This sequence encodes CASSFQGKSYNEQFF. The full variable domain, rest sourced from reference TRBV7-9 and TRBJ2-1, is DTGVSQNPRHKITKRGQNVTFRCDPISEHNRLYWYRQTLGQGPEFLTYFQNEAQLEKSRLLSDRFSAERPKGSFSTLEIQRTEQGDSAMYLCASSFQGKSYNEQFFGPGTRLTVL.

This clonotype was counted a few times. This sequence joins TRBV6-6 and TRBJ2-2, with 10 bases lining up with TRBD2. There are 17 residues in the CDR3. The germline V gene has CDR1 MNHNY and CDR2 SVGAGI (reference sequence). V lost 4 bases, J lost 2 bases, and 7 bases stayed unmatched. DNA of the CDR3: TGTGCCAGCAGTTCCCTAGCGGGGGTGACCAACACCGGGGAGCTGTTTTTT. Encoded protein: CASSSLAGVTNTGELFF.

At least ten counts were recorded for this clonotype. The genes are TRBV4-2 and TRBJ1-1; D gene uncertain. The V and J ends lost 2 bases and 0 bases respectively, with 19 bases between them. Germline lookup yields CDR1 LGHNA and CDR2 YNFKEQ. CDR3 size: 18 residues. The DNA for the CDR3 is TGTGCCAGCAGCCAATCTATCCCTATCGAATCGATGAACACTGAAGCTTTCTTT. As protein: CASSQSIPIESMNTEAFF.

This clonotype was recorded a few times. The V call is TRBV25-1, the J call TRBJ1-4; D call uncertain. The CDR3 contains 15 residues. Germline CDR1 and CDR2: MGHDK and SYGVNS. The germline V and J ends were trimmed by 2 bases and 0 bases, with 7 bases remaining between them. The CDR3 here is CASSEGRATNEKLFF. The CDR3 bases are TGTGCCAGCAGTGAAGGGAGGGCAACTAATGAAAAACTGTTTTTT.

This chain uses TRBV7-6 with TRBJ2-2; D gene unclear. The V end was cut by 2 bases, the J end by 4 bases, with 8 bases between. Germline lookup yields CDR1 SGHVS and CDR2 FNYEAQ. The CDR3 has 14 residues. In DNA, the CDR3 is TGTGCCAGCAGCTTACCCGTGGGCACCGGGGAGCTGTTTTTT. The encoded protein is CASSLPVGTGELFF.

This clonotype was counted a few times. V gene TRBV6-8 combines with J gene TRBJ1-5; D is unresolved. The V end lost 2 bases, the J end lost 0 bases, and 5 bases lay between the germline ends. The CDR3 is made up of 14 amino acids. The germline CDR1 and CDR2 sequences are MNHGY and SAAAGT. CDR3 sequence reads: CASSYKDSNQPQHF. The CDR3, as DNA: TGTGCCAGCAGTTACAAGGATAGCAATCAGCCCCAGCATTTT.

In this sample, this clonotype turned up a few times. The V call is TRBV6-6, the J call TRBJ2-1; TRBD2 matches at 15 bases. Germline V gene lookup returns CDR1 MNHNY and CDR2 SVGAGI (reference sequence). The trim removed 6 bases at V and 8 bases at J, leaving 5 bases unmatched. The CDR3 length is 15 residues. The CDR3 loop is CASRHGLAGGYEQFF. CDR3 DNA sequence: TGTGCCAGCAGGCACGGACTAGCGGGGGGGTATGAGCAGTTCTTC.

This clonotype has a handful of counts. This rearrangement joins TRBV20-1 to TRBJ2-1; 12 nucleotides match TRBD2. This CDR3 comprises 16 residues. V shed 0 bases, J shed 6 bases, and the junction held 6 bases outside the gene matches. Germline V gene data show CDR1 as DFQATT and CDR2 as SNEGSKA (reference sequence). The CDR3 is CSARDLAGGVGNEQFF. The CDR3 DNA is TGCAGTGCTAGAGATCTAGCGGGGGGGGTAGGCAATGAGCAGTTCTTC.

This chain links TRBV28 with TRBJ1-1; TRBD1 matches at 10 bases. The CDR3 loop spans 15 amino acids. Trimming at V came to 4 bases and at J to 3 bases, leaving 5 bases not matched to a gene. From germline, CDR1 is MDHEN and CDR2 SYDVKM. The CDR3 loop is CASSSTGGLDTEAFF. The DNA of the CDR3 is TGTGCCAGCAGTTCGACAGGGGGCTTAGACACTGAAGCTTTCTTT.

The rearrangement joins TRBV12-3 or TRBV12-4 to TRBJ2-2, with 9 bases aligning to TRBD1. The CDR3 has 15 residues. The V and J ends lost 6 bases and 3 bases, in that order; junction bases with no gene match: 5. CDR3 in amino acids: CASSGTGLYTGELFF. DNA of the CDR3: TGTGCCAGCAGCGGGACAGGGCTGTACACCGGGGAGCTGTTTTTT.

The chain is built from TRBV12-3 or TRBV12-4 and TRBJ1-2; the D gene is possibly TRBD1 (5 bases). V was shortened by 9 bases and J by 3 bases, with 20 bases between the two germline ends. CDR3 length equals 15 residues. The CDR3 here is CASRQRDAHDYGYTF. The CDR3 region has the DNA TGTGCCAGTCGACAGCGGGACGCCCACGACTATGGCTACACCTTC.

The rearrangement uses TRBV6-5 and TRBJ2-2; tentative D call: TRBD1 (6 bases). The germline CDR1 and CDR2 sequences are MNHEY and SVGAGI. The CDR3 spans 18 residues. V was trimmed by 2 bases and J by 3 bases, leaving 19 bases between them. The CDR3 loop reads CASSYQGHHYGDTGELFF. The CDR3 DNA sequence: TGTGCCAGCAGTTACCAGGGACACCACTATGGGGACACCGGGGAGCTGTTTTTT.

This chain uses TRBV29-1 with TRBJ1-2, with TRBD1 matching over 7 bases. This CDR3 has 12 residues. The V and J ends lost 6 bases and 3 bases, in that order; junction bases with no gene match: 4. Germline CDR1 reads SQVTM; CDR2 reads ANQGSEA. The CDR3 DNA follows: TGCAGCGTAGTTACAGGGGACTATGGCTACACCTTC. This gives the protein CSVVTGDYGYTF.

In this sample, this clonotype turned up a few times. The V and J genes are TRBV5-4 and TRBJ2-7; D is unresolved. Per germline, CDR1 SGHNT and CDR2 YYREEE (reference sequence). CDR3 length: 15 amino acids. The V and J ends lost 2 bases and 2 bases respectively, with 14 bases between them. The CDR3 DNA reads TGTGCCAGCAGCTTATCGCCGGGCACTACCTACGAGCAGTACGTC. It specifies CASSLSPGTTYEQYV.

This rearrangement joins TRBV20-1 to TRBJ2-7; TRBD1 aligns across 7 bases. The CDR3 length is 14 residues. Looked up from germline, CDR1 is DFQATT and CDR2 is SNEGSKA (reference sequence). Losses at the gene ends were 3 bases for V and 2 bases for J; bases not matched to a gene: 7. The CDR3 spells CSASDQGDTYEQYV. Here the CDR3 DNA reads TGCAGTGCTAGCGATCAGGGGGACACCTACGAGCAGTACGTC.

This chain uses TRBV5-6 with TRBJ1-6; a possible D gene is TRBD1 (5 bases). V was cut by 6 bases and J by 0 bases, with 19 bases left in between. CDR1 and CDR2 from the germline V gene are SGHDT and YYEEEE. The CDR3 is 18 amino acids. The CDR3 bases are TGTGCCAGCATCTATTCGGGAGGGGCCAGCTCCTATAATTCACCCCTCCACTTT. Protein: CASIYSGGASSYNSPLHF.

In its sample, this clonotype was seen many times. The chain has TRBV7-2 and TRBJ1-2; D remains ambiguous. V lost 5 bases to trimming and J lost 0 bases, with 16 bases between them. In germline, CDR1 is SGHTA, CDR2 FQGNSA. The CDR3 is made up of 16 amino acids. In nucleotides, the CDR3 is TGTGCCAGCAGCCTACACAACAACGTGGCTAACTATGGCTACACCTTC. Its protein is CASSLHNNVANYGYTF.

This clonotype was seen only a few times. The chain carries TRBV25-1 and TRBJ2-5; D perhaps matches TRBD2 (5 bases). This CDR3 is 14 amino acids long. Germline assignment: CDR1 MGHDK and CDR2 SYGVNS. V was cut by 5 bases and J by 5 bases, with 15 bases left in between. The DNA of the CDR3 is TGTGCCAGCAGTTCGGGATCTCGAGGGGAGACCCAGTACTTC. Its protein product is CASSSGSRGETQYF.

This clonotype was found a few times. The chain is built from TRBV7-9 and TRBJ1-1; maybe TRBD1 (6 bases). Trimming shortened V by 3 bases and J by 2 bases, and 13 bases separated the two germline ends. Germline V lookup: CDR1 SEHNR, CDR2 FQNEAQ (reference sequence). The CDR3 spans 15 residues. CDR3: CASSFLEGHNTEAFF. The CDR3 DNA reads as TGTGCCAGCAGCTTCCTCGAGGGACACAACACTGAAGCTTTCTTT. The full variable domain, with the rest looked up from reference TRBV7-9 and TRBJ1-1, is DTGVSQNPRHKITKRGQNVTFRCDPISEHNRLYWYRQTLGQGPEFLTYFQNEAQLEKSRLLSDRFSAERPKGSFSTLEIQRTEQGDSAMYLCASSFLEGHNTEAFFGQGTRLTVV.

The V gene is TRBV27, the J gene TRBJ2-1, with a possible D match to TRBD1 (6 bases). Trimming removed 5 bases from V and 4 bases from J, with 15 bases in between. The CDR3 runs 15 residues. Germline lookup yields CDR1 MNHEY and CDR2 SMNVEV (reference sequence). The CDR3 spells CASSARGAFYNEQFF. In DNA form, the CDR3 reads TGTGCCAGCAGTGCCAGGGGCGCCTTTTACAATGAGCAGTTCTTC.

As to this clonotype: Lacking the conserved final phenylalanine or tryptophan, this CDR3 likely reflects a read error. The chain joins TRBV2 to TRBJ2-5, with 7 bases aligning to TRBD2. Trimming removed 1 base from V and 5 bases from J; junction bases left unmatched: 10. The CDR3 extends over 16 amino acids. Germline assignment: CDR1 SNHLY and CDR2 FYNNEI. CDR3 protein: CASSEGLTSDGETQYC. CDR3 nucleotide sequence: TGTGCCAGCAGTGAAGGGTTAACTAGCGACGGGGAGACCCAGTACTGC.

This clonotype was picked up many times. The chain joins TRBV7-6 to TRBJ2-3; 7 bases agree with TRBD1. Germline CDR1 and CDR2: SGHVS and FNYEAQ. V was pared by 5 bases and J by 0 bases, with 8 bases of the junction left unmatched. CDR3 length equals 16 residues. The CDR3 coding sequence is TGTGCCAGCAGCGTCTCGGGACAGACTAGCACAGATACGCAGTATTTT. Amino acid sequence: CASSVSGQTSTDTQYF.

There are a few counts of this clonotype. The chain couples TRBV6-2 or TRBV6-3 to TRBJ2-7; unclear D gene. CDR1 and CDR2 from the germline V gene are MNHEY and SVGEGT. Trimming took 2 bases from V and 5 from J, leaving 10 bases between them. CDR3 size: 13 residues. Written as DNA, the CDR3 is TGTGCCAGCAGTTACGGCCACAACAACGAGCAGTACTTC. This translates into CASSYGHNNEQYF.

V usage is TRBV5-8 and J usage is TRBJ2-7, with 9 positions matching TRBD2. Germline V CDR1 and CDR2: SGHTS, YDEGEE. Germline trimming cut 1 base from V and 5 bases from J; bases unmatched to any gene: 7. This CDR3 spans 15 amino acids. The CDR3 bases are TGTGCCAGCAGCTTGATGGCTAGCGGGGTCAACGAGCAGTACTTC. This codes for CASSLMASGVNEQYF. Supplemented by reference TRBV5-8 and TRBJ2-7, the full variable domain reads EAGVTQSPTHLIKTRGQQATLRCSPISGHTSVYWYQQALGLGLQFLLWYDEGEERNRGNFPPRFSGRQFPNYSSELNVNALELEDSALYLCASSLMASGVNEQYFGPGTRLTVT.

Only a few counts were recorded for this clonotype. The chain couples TRBV6-1 to TRBJ2-1, with 10 bases lining up with TRBD1. The junction had 11 bases not matched to a gene; V was cut back by 6 bases and J by 0 bases. This CDR3 is 18 amino acids long. The V gene's germline CDR1 is MNHNS and CDR2 SASEGT. Written as DNA, the CDR3 is TGTGCCAGCAGCCCCCGGGACAGGGGCCAGGTCTCCTACAATGAGCAGTTCTTC. Amino acid sequence: CASSPRDRGQVSYNEQFF.